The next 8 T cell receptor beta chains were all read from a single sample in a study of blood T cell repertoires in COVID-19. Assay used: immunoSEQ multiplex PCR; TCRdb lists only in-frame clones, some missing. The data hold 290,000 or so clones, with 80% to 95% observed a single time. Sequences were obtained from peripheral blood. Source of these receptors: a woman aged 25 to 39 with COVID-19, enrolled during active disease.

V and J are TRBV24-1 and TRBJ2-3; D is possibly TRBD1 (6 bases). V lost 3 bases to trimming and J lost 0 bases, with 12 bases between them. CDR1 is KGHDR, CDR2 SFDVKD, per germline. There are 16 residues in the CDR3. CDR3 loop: CATSDPTGPSTDTQYF. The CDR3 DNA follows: TGTGCCACCAGTGATCCCACAGGGCCTAGCACAGATACGCAGTATTTT.

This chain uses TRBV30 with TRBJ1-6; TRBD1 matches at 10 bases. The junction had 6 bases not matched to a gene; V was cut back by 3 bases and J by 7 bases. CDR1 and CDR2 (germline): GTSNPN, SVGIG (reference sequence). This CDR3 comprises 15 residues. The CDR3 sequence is CAWRARDRGNSPLHF. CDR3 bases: TGTGCCTGGAGGGCCAGGGACAGGGGAAATTCACCCCTCCACTTT. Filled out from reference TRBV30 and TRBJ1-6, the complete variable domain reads SQTIHQWPATLVQPVGSPLSLECTVEGTSNPNLYWYRQAAGRGLQLLFYSVGIGQISSEVPQNLSASRPQDRQFILSSKKLLLSDSGFYLCAWRARDRGNSPLHFGNGTRLTVT.

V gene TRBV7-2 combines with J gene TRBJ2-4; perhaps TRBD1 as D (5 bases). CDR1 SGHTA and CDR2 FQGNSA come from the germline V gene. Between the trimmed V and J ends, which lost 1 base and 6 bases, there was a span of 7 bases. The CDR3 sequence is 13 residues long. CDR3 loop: CASSLGQGNIQYF. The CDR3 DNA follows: TGTGCCAGCAGCTTAGGGCAGGGAAACATTCAGTACTTC. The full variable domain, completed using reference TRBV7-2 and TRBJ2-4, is GAGVSQSPSNKVTEKGKDVELRCDPISGHTALYWYRQSLGQGLEFLIYFQGNSAPDKSGLPSDRFSAERTGGSVSTLTIQRTQQEDSAVYLCASSLGQGNIQYFGAGTRLSVL.

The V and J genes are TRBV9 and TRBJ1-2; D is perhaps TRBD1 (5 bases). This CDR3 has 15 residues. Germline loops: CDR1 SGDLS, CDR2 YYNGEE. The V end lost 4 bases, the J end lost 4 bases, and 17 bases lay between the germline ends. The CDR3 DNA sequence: TGTGCCAGCAGCCCAACCCCACAGGCTCTCTATGGCTACACCTTC. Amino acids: CASSPTPQALYGYTF.

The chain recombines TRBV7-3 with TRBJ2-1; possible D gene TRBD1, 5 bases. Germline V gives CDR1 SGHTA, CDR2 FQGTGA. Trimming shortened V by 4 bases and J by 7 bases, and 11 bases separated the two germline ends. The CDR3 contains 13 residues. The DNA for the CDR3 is TGTGCCAGCAGCTCTCAGGGTAGAAATGAGCAGTTCTTC. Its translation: CASSSQGRNEQFF. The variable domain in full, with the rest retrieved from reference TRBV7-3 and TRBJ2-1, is GAGVSQTPSNKVTEKGKYVELRCDPISGHTALYWYRQSLGQGPEFLIYFQGTGAADDSGLPNDRFFAVRPEGSVSTLKIQRTERGDSAVYLCASSSQGRNEQFFGPGTRLTVL.

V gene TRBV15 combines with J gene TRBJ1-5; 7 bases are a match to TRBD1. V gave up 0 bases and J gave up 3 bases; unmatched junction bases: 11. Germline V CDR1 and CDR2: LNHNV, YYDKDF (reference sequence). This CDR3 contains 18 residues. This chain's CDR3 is CATSRDSRWQGVNQPQHF. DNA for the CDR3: TGTGCCACCAGCAGAGATTCCCGTTGGCAGGGGGTCAATCAGCCCCAGCATTTT.

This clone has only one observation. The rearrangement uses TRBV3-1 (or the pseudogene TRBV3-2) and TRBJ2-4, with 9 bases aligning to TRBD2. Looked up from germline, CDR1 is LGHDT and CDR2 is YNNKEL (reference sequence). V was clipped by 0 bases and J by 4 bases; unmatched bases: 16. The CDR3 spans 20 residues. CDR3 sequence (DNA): TGTGCCAGCAGCCAAGACGCGACTAGCGGAAAAGGCAAACAAAAAAACATTCAGTACTTC. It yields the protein CASSQDATSGKGKQKNIQYF.

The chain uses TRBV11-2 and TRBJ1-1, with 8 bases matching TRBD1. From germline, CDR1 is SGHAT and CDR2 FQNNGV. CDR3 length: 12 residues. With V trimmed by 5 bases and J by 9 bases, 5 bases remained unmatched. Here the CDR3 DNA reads TGTGCCAGCAGCCCGCCAGGGGGCCAAGCTTTCTTT. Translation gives CASSPPGGQAFF. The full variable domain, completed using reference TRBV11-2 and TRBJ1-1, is EAGVAQSPRYKIIEKRQSVAFWCNPISGHATLYWYQQILGQGPKLLIQFQNNGVVDDSQLPKDRFSAERLKGVDSTLKIQPAKLEDSAVYLCASSPPGGQAFFGQGTRLTVV.